Listed below are T cell receptor beta chains from one sample, sequenced in a study of CD8 T cells in Susac syndrome. A single record per CDR3 protein comes from TCRdb applying MiXCR to the immunoSEQ multiplex PCR reads. This sample has 150,000 to 200,000 distinct CDR3 sequences, with 95% found just once. Sequencing input: CD4+ T cells from PBMCs. The origin of the receptors is a human donor with Susac syndrome. Both conserved end residues are part of each CDR3. Each record gives: clone size, D gene, J gene, V gene, CDR3 protein, CDR3 DNA. A D gene is named only where the DNA matches it firmly. Rows may omit the clone size; those that give it use once, few, many or a size class.

- TRBD1 TRBJ2-5 TRBV27 CASSFLAGTGKETQYF TGTGCCAGCAGTTTCCTAGCCGGGACAGGAAAAGAGACCCAGTACTTC
- TRBD1 TRBJ2-7 TRBV18 CASSPGRGLVQDEQYF TGTGCCAGCTCACCGGGCAGGGGGCTGGTACAGGACGAGCAGTACTTC
once - TRBJ1-6 TRBV20-1 CSASAGANSPLHF TGCAGTGCTAGTGCGGGGGCTAATTCACCCCTCCACTTT
- - TRBJ2-1 TRBV29-1 CSVGRDTPSYNEQFF TGCAGCGTTGGCCGGGACACACCCTCCTACAATGAGCAGTTCTTC
- TRBD2 TRBJ2-3 TRBV28 CASSAVAGGTDTQYF TGTGCCAGCAGCGCTGTAGCGGGGGGCACAGATACGCAGTATTTT
- - TRBJ1-6 TRBV29-1 CSVEDAGGPLHF TGCAGCGTTGAAGACGCGGGGGGTCCCCTCCACTTT
- - TRBJ2-3 TRBV4-3 CASSQNQGVADTQYF TGCGCCAGCAGCCAAAACCAAGGGGTGGCAGATACGCAGTATTTT
- - TRBJ1-1 TRBV3-1 CASTRGWGALGTEAFF TGTGCCAGCACCCGGGGATGGGGGGCGTTAGGGACTGAAGCTTTCTTT
- - TRBJ2-1 TRBV20-1 CSAGRVGGNEQFF TGCAGTGCGGGGAGGGTAGGGGGCAATGAGCAGTTCTTC
- TRBD1 TRBJ1-2 TRBV6-1 CASSARQGWNGYTF TGTGCCAGCAGTGCCCGACAGGGGTGGAATGGCTACACCTTC
- TRBD1 TRBJ1-6 TRBV20-1 CSARDPPGQGSALVYSPLHF TGCAGTGCTAGAGATCCACCGGGACAGGGTTCCGCCTTGGTATATTCACCCCTCCACTTT
- - TRBJ2-3 TRBV19 CASSILGITDTQYF TGTGCCAGTAGTATTCTGGGAATCACAGATACGCAGTATTTT
- TRBD2 TRBJ2-1 TRBV7-6 CASSLTSGGGDNNEQFF TGTGCCAGCAGCTTGACTAGCGGGGGGGGAGATAACAATGAGCAGTTCTTC
- TRBD1 TRBJ2-5 TRBV19 CASSKGMTGRETQYF TGTGCCAGTAGTAAAGGGATGACAGGGCGAGAGACCCAGTACTTC
- - TRBJ2-3 TRBV10-3 CAIRAGTSTDTQYF TGTGCCATCAGAGCCGGGACTAGCACAGATACGCAGTATTTT
- TRBD1 TRBJ1-1 TRBV20-1 CSAMTGGNTEAFF TGCAGTGCGATGACAGGGGGGAACACTGAAGCTTTCTTT
once TRBD2 TRBJ2-7 TRBV30 CAWSTKRAGGYYEQYF TGTGCCTGGAGTACGAAACGGGCGGGGGGATACTACGAGCAGTACTTC
once - TRBJ1-2 TRBV29-1 CSVRSGTMNYGYTF TGCAGCGTCCGCAGTGGGACAATGAACTATGGCTACACCTTC
- - TRBJ1-2 TRBV9 CASSGAWGEDGYTF TGTGCCAGCAGCGGGGCTTGGGGTGAGGATGGCTACACCTTC
- - TRBJ2-2 TRBV28 CASRLLNTGELFF TGTGCCAGCAGACTCCTAAACACCGGGGAGCTGTTTTTT
- TRBD1 TRBJ2-2 TRBV7-8 CASSLGRADRVLQPGELFF TGTGCCAGCAGCCTAGGGCGTGCAGACAGGGTTCTCCAGCCCGGGGAGCTGTTTTTT
- TRBD1 TRBJ1-1 TRBV9 CASSVSDNPGQGQAFF TGTGCCAGCAGCGTTAGCGATAATCCGGGACAGGGACAAGCTTTCTTT
- - TRBJ2-3 TRBV6-5 CASRRQDTQYF TGTGCCAGCAGGAGGCAAGATACGCAGTATTTT
- TRBD1 TRBJ2-7 TRBV6-2/TRBV6-3 CASARTGAHEQYF TGTGCCAGCGCCCGGACAGGGGCCCACGAGCAGTACTTC
- - TRBJ1-1 TRBV6-6 CASRSGTWNTEAFF TGTGCCAGCAGATCCGGGACATGGAACACTGAAGCTTTCTTT
- - TRBJ1-4 TRBV6-6 CASSYGDSNEKLFF TGTGCCAGCAGTTACGGTGACTCCAATGAAAAACTGTTTTTT
- - TRBJ1-5 TRBV28 CASSLFTGLEPQHF TGTGCCAGCAGTTTATTCACGGGCCTCGAGCCCCAGCATTTT
- TRBD1 TRBJ1-5 TRBV6-1 CASEPTGNQPQHF TGTGCCAGCGAGCCGACAGGGAATCAGCCCCAGCATTTT
- - TRBJ2-5 TRBV2 CASNRDYQETQYF TGTGCCAGCAACCGGGACTACCAAGAGACCCAGTACTTC
- - TRBJ2-5 TRBV7-2 CASSLSGGAGETQYF TGTGCCAGCAGCTTAAGTGGGGGGGCCGGGGAGACCCAGTACTTC
- - TRBJ2-7 TRBV7-2 CASSSTVGTHEQYF TGTGCCAGCAGCTCGACCGTGGGAACACACGAGCAGTACTTC
- TRBD2 TRBJ2-5 TRBV20-1 CSAKVPGGTQTQYF TGCAGTGCTAAGGTCCCGGGGGGGACACAGACCCAGTACTTC
- TRBD1 TRBJ1-2 TRBV19 CASAGTGAGYTF TGTGCCAGTGCTGGGACAGGGGCTGGCTACACCTTC
- - TRBJ2-1 TRBV5-1 CASSLARGTGEQFF TGCGCCAGCAGCTTGGCCCGAGGGACGGGTGAGCAGTTCTTC
- - TRBJ1-1 TRBV7-7 CASSLDVNTEAFF TGTGCCAGCAGCTTAGATGTGAACACTGAAGCTTTCTTT
- TRBD2 TRBJ2-3 TRBV30 CAWNPLAGGVTDTQYF TGTGCCTGGAACCCACTAGCGGGGGGCGTCACAGATACGCAGTATTTT
- - TRBJ1-5 TRBV20-1 CSAGTEHSNQPQHF TGCAGTGCTGGGACGGAACATAGCAATCAGCCCCAGCATTTT
- - TRBJ2-5 TRBV6-5 CASSIGVQETQYF TGTGCCAGCAGTATCGGGGTCCAAGAGACCCAGTACTTC
- TRBD1 TRBJ2-5 TRBV6-6 CASSQGQGPQYF TGTGCCAGCAGCCAAGGACAGGGCCCCCAGTACTTC
- - TRBJ2-5 TRBV20-1 CSVSQETQYF TGCAGCGTCAGCCAAGAGACCCAGTACTTC
- - TRBJ2-2 TRBV7-9 CASSGEFTGELFF TGTGCCAGCAGCGGAGAGTTCACCGGGGAGCTGTTTTTT
- - TRBJ2-2 TRBV3-1 CASSQVPTVIPFWGTGELFF TGTGCCAGCAGCCAAGTTCCGACAGTAATCCCATTTTGGGGCACCGGGGAGCTGTTTTTT
- TRBD1 TRBJ1-2 TRBV6-6 CASSPRGQGYGYTF TGTGCCAGCAGTCCCAGGGGACAGGGCTATGGCTACACCTTC
- - TRBJ1-1 TRBV20-1 CSALAPLDLNTEAFF TGCAGTGCTCTAGCTCCCCTGGATTTGAACACTGAAGCTTTCTTT
- - TRBJ2-7 TRBV7-8 CASSPPGPEQYF TGTGCCAGCAGCCCCCCGGGACCTGAGCAGTACTTC
- - TRBJ2-5 TRBV30 CAWSHQGRRETQYF TGTGCCTGGAGTCACCAGGGGAGGCGAGAGACCCAGTACTTC
- - TRBJ1-5 TRBV9 CASSDGAFNQPQHF TGTGCCAGCAGCGACGGGGCTTTCAATCAGCCCCAGCATTTT
- - TRBJ2-5 TRBV5-4 CASQLGQRGETQYF TGTGCCAGCCAGCTGGGACAGCGGGGAGAGACCCAGTACTTC
- - TRBJ2-7 TRBV6-2/TRBV6-3 CASSYSGGPYEQYF TGTGCCAGCAGTTACTCGGGCGGTCCCTACGAGCAGTACTTC
- TRBD2 TRBJ2-1 TRBV20-1 CSAPWGGSYNEQFF TGCAGTGCTCCGTGGGGGGGCTCCTACAATGAGCAGTTCTTC
- - TRBJ2-5 TRBV5-1 CASSSGRLQETQYF TGCGCCAGCAGCTCGGGACGCTTACAAGAGACCCAGTACTTC
- TRBD1 TRBJ2-7 TRBV28 CASSLSRDRVSRYEQYF TGTGCCAGCAGTCTCTCCCGGGACAGGGTTTCCCGCTACGAGCAGTACTTC
- - TRBJ2-7 TRBV9 CASSVGGWGNEQYF TGTGCCAGCAGCGTAGGAGGTTGGGGGAACGAGCAGTACTTC
- TRBD2 TRBJ2-5 TRBV4-1 CASSQDEKTSGAKETQYF TGCGCCAGCAGCCAAGATGAGAAAACTAGCGGGGCCAAAGAGACCCAGTACTTC
- TRBD1 TRBJ1-2 TRBV30 CAWNRDRGDLVYGYTF TGTGCCTGGAACCGGGACAGGGGGGATTTGGTCTATGGCTACACCTTC